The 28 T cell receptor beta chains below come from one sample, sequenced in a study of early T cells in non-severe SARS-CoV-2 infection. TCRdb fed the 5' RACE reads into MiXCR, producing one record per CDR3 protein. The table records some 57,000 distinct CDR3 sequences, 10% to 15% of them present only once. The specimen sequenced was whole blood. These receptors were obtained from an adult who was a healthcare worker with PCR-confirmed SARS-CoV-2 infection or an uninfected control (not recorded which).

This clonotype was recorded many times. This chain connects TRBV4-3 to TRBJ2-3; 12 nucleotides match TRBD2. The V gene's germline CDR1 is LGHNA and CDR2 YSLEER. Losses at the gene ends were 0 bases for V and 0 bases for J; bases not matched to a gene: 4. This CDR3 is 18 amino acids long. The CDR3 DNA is TGCGCCAGCAGCCAAGAAACTAGCGGGGGGCCGAGCACAGATACGCAGTATTTT. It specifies CASSQETSGGPSTDTQYF.

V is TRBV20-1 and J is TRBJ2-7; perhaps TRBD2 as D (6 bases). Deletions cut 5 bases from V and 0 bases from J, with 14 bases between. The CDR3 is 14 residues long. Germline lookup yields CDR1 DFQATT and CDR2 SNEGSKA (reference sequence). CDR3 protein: CSAVSSVSSYEQYF. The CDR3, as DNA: TGCAGTGCTGTCTCTAGCGTAAGCTCCTACGAGCAGTACTTC.

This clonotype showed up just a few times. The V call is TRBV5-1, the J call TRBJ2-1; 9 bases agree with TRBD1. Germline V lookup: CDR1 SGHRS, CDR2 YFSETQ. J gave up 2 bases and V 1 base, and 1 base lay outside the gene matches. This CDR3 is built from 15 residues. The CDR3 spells CASSLTGGTYNEQFF. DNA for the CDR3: TGCGCCAGCAGCTTGACAGGGGGCACCTACAATGAGCAGTTCTTC.

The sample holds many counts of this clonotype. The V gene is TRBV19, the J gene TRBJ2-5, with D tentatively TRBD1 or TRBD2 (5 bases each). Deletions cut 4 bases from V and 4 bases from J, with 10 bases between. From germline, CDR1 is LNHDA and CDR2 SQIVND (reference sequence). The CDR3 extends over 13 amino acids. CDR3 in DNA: TGTGCCAGTAGTACCCGGGACGGAGAGACCCAGTACTTC. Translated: CASSTRDGETQYF.

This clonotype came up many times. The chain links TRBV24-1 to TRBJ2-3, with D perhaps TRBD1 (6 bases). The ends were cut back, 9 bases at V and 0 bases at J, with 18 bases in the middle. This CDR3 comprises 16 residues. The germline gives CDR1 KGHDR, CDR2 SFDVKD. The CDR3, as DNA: TGTGCCACCGCTAGCTTTACAGGGTTGAGCACAGATACGCAGTATTTT. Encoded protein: CATASFTGLSTDTQYF.

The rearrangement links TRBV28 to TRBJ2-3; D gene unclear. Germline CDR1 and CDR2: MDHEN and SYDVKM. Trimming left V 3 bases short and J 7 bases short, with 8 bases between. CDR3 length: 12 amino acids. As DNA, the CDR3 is TGTGCCAGCAGTTTGGACGTAAATACGCAGTATTTT. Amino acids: CASSLDVNTQYF.

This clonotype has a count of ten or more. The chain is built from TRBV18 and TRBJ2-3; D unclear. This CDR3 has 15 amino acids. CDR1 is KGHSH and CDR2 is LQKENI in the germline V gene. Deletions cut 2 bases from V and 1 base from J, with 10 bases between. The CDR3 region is CASSPAIVGTDTQYF. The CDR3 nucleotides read TGTGCCAGCTCACCAGCGATAGTGGGCACAGATACGCAGTATTTT.

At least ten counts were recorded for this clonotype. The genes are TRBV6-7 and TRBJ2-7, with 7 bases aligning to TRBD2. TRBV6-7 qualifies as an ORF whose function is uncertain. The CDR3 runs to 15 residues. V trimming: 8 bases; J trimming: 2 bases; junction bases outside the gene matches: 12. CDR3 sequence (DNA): TGTGCCAGCCCCGCTGGGTGGCGGGGGACCTACGAGCAGTACTTC. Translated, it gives CASPAGWRGTYEQYF.

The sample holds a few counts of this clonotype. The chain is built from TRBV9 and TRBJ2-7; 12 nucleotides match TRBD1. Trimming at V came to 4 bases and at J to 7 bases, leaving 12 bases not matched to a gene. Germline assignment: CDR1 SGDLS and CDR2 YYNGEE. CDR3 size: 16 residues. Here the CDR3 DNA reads TGTGCCAGCAGCACTAGATGGGGACAGGGGGCCGAAGAGCAGTACTTC. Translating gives CASSTRWGQGAEEQYF. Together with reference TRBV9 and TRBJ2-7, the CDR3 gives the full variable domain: DSGVTQTPKHLITATGQRVTLRCSPRSGDLSVYWYQQSLDQGLQFLIQYYNGEERAKGNILERFSAQQFPDLHSELNLSSLELGDSALYFCASSTRWGQGAEEQYFGPGTRLTVT.

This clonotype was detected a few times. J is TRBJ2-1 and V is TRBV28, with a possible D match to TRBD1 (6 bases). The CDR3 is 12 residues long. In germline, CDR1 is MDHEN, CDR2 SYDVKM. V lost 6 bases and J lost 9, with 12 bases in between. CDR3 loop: CASRSGDGEQFF. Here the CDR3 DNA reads TGTGCCAGCAGGTCAGGGGATGGTGAGCAGTTCTTC.

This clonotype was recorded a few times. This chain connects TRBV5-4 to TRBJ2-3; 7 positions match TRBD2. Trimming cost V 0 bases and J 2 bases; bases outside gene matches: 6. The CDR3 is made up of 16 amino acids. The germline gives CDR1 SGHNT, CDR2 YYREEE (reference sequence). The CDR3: CASSLGLAEITDTQYF. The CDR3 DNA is TGTGCCAGCAGCTTGGGTCTAGCGGAAATCACAGATACGCAGTATTTT.

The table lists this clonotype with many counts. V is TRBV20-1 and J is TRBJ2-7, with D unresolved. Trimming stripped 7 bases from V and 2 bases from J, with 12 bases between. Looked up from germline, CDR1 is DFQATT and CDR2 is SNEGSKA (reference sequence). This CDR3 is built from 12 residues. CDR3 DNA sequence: TGCAGTGTAGGTCAGAAGACCTACGAGCAGTACTTC. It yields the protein CSVGQKTYEQYF.

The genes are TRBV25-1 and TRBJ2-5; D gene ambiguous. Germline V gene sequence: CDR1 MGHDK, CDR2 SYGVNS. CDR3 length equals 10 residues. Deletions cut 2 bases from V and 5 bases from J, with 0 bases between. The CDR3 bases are TGTGCCAGCAGTGAAGAGACCCAGTACTTC. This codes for CASSEETQYF.

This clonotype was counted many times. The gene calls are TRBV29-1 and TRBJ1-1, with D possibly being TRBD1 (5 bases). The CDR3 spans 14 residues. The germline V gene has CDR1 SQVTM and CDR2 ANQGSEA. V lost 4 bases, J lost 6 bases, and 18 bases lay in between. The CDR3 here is CSVGSWGSLPEAFF. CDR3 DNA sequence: TGCAGCGTTGGATCTTGGGGGTCCCTTCCTGAAGCTTTCTTT.

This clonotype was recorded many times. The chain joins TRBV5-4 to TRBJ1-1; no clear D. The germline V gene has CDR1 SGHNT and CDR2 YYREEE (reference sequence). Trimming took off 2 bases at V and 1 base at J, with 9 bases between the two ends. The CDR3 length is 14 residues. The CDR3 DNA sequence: TGTGCCAGCAGCTTCGGGCAGCAGAACACTGAAGCTTTCTTT. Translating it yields CASSFGQQNTEAFF.

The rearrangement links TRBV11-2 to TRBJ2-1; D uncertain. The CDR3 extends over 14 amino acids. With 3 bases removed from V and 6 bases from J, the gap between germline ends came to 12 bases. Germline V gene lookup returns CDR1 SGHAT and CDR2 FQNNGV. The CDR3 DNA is TGTGCCAGCAGCTTCAGTCAGGCTGTCAATGAGCAGTTCTTC. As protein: CASSFSQAVNEQFF.

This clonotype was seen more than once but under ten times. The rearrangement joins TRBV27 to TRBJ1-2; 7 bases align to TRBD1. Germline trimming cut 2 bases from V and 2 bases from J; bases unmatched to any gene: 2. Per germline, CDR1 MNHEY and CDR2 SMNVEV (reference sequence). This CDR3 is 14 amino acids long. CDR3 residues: CASSLKQGNYGYTF. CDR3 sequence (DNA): TGTGCCAGCAGTTTAAAACAGGGGAACTATGGCTACACCTTC.

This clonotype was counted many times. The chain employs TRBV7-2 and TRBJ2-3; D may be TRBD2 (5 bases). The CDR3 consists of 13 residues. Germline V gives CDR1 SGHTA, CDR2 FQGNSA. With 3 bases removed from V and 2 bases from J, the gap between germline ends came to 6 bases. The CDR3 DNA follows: TGTGCCAGCAGCTTCGGGAACACAGATACGCAGTATTTT. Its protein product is CASSFGNTDTQYF.

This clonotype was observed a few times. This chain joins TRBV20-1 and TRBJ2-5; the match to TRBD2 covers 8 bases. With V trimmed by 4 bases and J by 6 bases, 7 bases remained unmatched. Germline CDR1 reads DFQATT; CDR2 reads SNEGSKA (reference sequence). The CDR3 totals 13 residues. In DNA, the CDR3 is TGCAGTGCTAATACGGGACTAGGCAAGACCCAGTACTTC. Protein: CSANTGLGKTQYF.

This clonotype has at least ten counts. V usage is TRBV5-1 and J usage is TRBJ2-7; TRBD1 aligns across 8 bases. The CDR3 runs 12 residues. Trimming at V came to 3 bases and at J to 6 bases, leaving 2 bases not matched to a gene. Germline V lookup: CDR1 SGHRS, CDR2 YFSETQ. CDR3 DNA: TGCGCCAGCAGCTATGGACAGGGCGAGCAGTACTTC. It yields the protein CASSYGQGEQYF.

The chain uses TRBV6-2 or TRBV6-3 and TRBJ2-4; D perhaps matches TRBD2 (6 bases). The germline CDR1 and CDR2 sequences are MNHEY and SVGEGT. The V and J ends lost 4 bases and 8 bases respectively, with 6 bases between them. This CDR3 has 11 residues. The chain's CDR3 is CASSWGDIQYF. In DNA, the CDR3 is TGTGCCAGCAGTTGGGGGGACATTCAGTACTTC.

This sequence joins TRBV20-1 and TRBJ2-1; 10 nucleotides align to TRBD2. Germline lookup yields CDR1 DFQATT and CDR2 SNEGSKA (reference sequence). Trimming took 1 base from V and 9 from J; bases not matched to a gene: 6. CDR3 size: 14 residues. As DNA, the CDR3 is TGCAGTGCTAGAGGGGCAAGGACTAGCGGTGAGCAGTTCTTC. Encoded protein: CSARGARTSGEQFF.

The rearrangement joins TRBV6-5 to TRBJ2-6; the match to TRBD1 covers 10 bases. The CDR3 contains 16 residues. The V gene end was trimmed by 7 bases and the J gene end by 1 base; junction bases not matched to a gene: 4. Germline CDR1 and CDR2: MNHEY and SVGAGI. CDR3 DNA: TGTGCCAGCAAAGACAGGGGGCTTTCTGGGGCCAACGTCCTGACTTTC. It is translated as CASKDRGLSGANVLTF.

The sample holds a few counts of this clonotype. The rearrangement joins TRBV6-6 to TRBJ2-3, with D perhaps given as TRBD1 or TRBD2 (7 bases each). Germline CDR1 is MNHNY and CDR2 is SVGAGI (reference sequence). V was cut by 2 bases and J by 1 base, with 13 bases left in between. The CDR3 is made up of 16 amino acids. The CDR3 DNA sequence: TGTGCCAGCAGTTACGCTCCAGGGGGGGGCACAGATACGCAGTATTTT. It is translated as CASSYAPGGGTDTQYF.

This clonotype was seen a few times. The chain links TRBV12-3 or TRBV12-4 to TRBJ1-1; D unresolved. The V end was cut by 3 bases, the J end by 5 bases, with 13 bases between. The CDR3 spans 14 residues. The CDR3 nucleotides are TGTGCCAGCAGTTTTACCCCACAGACAACTGAAGCTTTCTTT. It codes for CASSFTPQTTEAFF.

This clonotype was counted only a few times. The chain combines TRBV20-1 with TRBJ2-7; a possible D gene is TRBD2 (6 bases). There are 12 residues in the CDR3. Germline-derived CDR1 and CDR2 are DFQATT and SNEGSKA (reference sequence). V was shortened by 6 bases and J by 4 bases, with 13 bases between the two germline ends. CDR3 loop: CSAPTSGYEQYF. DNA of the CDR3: TGCAGTGCCCCGACTAGTGGGTACGAGCAGTACTTC.

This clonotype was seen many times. CDR3 coding DNA: TGTGCCAGCAGTCCAGGCCCTCATAATTCACCCCTCCACTTT. Amino acids: CASSPGPHNSPLHF. V is TRBV28 and J is TRBJ1-6, with D unclear. This CDR3 region has 14 residues. V lost 5 bases to trimming and J lost 5 bases, with 10 bases between them. Germline V gene lookup returns CDR1 MDHEN and CDR2 SYDVKM. The full variable domain, in which reference TRBV28 and TRBJ1-6 provide the parts outside the CDR3, is DVKVTQSSRYLVKRTGEKVFLECVQDMDHENMFWYRQDPGLGLRLIYFSYDVKMKEKGDIPEGYSVSREKKERFSLILESASTNQTSMYLCASSPGPHNSPLHFGNGTRLTVT.

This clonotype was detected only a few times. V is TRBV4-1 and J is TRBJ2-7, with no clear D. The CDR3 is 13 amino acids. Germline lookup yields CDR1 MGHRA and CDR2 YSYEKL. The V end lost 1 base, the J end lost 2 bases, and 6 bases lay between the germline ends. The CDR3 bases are TGCGCCAGCAGCCAAGGATCAGCCTACGAGCAGTACTTC. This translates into CASSQGSAYEQYF.